This passage covers 8 T cell receptor beta chains from one sample sequenced in a study of blood T cells in healthy people across ages. The authors ran a second PCR of 7 to 11 cycles using a sample-barcoded 5' primer and a J-beta primer mix. TCRdb recomputed calls from the 5' RACE reads with MiXCR, one row per CDR3 protein. The table includes under 1,000,000 distinct CDR3 sequences, less than 60% detected once. Sequencing was carried out using blood. The receptors here all came from an elderly man in good health.

This clonotype has a handful of counts. The rearrangement joins TRBV10-3 to TRBJ1-2, with D unclear. V was pared by 4 bases and J by 6 bases, with 18 bases between. There are 15 residues in the CDR3. Per germline, CDR1 ENHRY and CDR2 SYGVKD. CDR3 sequence: CAISVGDDPPNGYTF. CDR3 coding DNA: TGTGCCATCAGTGTAGGAGACGATCCCCCAAATGGCTACACCTTC.

V gene TRBV5-6 combines with J gene TRBJ1-1, with TRBD1 identical over 9 bases. Trimming cost V 3 bases and J 4 bases; bases outside gene matches: 7. The CDR3 runs 15 residues. Germline V CDR1 and CDR2: SGHDT, YYEEEE. The DNA for the CDR3 is TGTGCCAGCAGCTGGGGTCGGGGACAGGGCACTGAAGCTTTCTTT. Protein product: CASSWGRGQGTEAFF.

The chain is built from TRBV4-3 and TRBJ2-3; D might be TRBD1 (5 bases). The CDR3 length is 17 residues. V was cut by 0 bases and J by 0 bases, with 13 bases left in between. Germline loops: CDR1 LGHNA, CDR2 YSLEER. CDR3 nucleotides: TGCGCCAGCAGCCAAGATCGGGCCAGGGCGAGCACAGATACGCAGTATTTT. This gives the protein CASSQDRARASTDTQYF.

This clonotype was seen repeatedly, ten times or more. The V and J genes are TRBV11-3 and TRBJ2-7; possible D gene TRBD2, 5 bases. Trimming took off 4 bases at V and 6 bases at J, with 10 bases between the two ends. Germline assignment: CDR1 SGHNT and CDR2 YENEEA. This CDR3 has 12 residues. CDR3 amino acids: CASSYLAGEQYF. The DNA for the CDR3 is TGTGCCAGCAGCTACCTAGCAGGCGAGCAGTACTTC.

V gene TRBV10-3 combines with J gene TRBJ2-5; D is unclear. Germline V gene lookup returns CDR1 ENHRY and CDR2 SYGVKD. V was trimmed by 6 bases and J by 2 bases, leaving 13 bases between them. The CDR3 consists of 14 residues. The CDR3 reads CAIRPTRLQETQYF. The CDR3 DNA follows: TGTGCCATCAGACCCACCCGACTTCAAGAGACCCAGTACTTC.

V gene TRBV28 combines with J gene TRBJ2-3; TRBD2 is a possible D gene (6 bases). This CDR3 is built from 13 residues. Trimming removed 11 bases at V and 3 bases at J, with 15 bases between. Germline assignment: CDR1 MDHEN and CDR2 SYDVKM. CDR3 amino acids: CALRGSVTDTQYF. The CDR3 nucleotides read TGTGCCCTCCGGGGGTCGGTTACAGATACGCAGTATTTT.

The V call is TRBV29-1, the J call TRBJ2-1; TRBD1 aligns across 8 bases. The CDR3 runs 14 residues. CDR1 and CDR2 (germline): SQVTM, ANQGSEA. V lost 3 bases and J lost 3; bases outside the gene matches: 4. This CDR3 reads CSVDTGGNYNEQFF. The CDR3 DNA follows: TGCAGCGTTGACACAGGGGGTAACTACAATGAGCAGTTCTTC.

CDR3 loop: CSVEGPRGVNTGELFF. CDR3 sequence (DNA): TGCAGCGTTGAGGGTCCACGTGGGGTGAACACCGGGGAGCTGTTTTTT. V and J are TRBV29-1 and TRBJ2-2; D remains ambiguous. Trimming cost V 3 bases and J 1 base, with 15 bases left between them. CDR3 length equals 16 residues. CDR1 is SQVTM and CDR2 is ANQGSEA in the germline V gene.